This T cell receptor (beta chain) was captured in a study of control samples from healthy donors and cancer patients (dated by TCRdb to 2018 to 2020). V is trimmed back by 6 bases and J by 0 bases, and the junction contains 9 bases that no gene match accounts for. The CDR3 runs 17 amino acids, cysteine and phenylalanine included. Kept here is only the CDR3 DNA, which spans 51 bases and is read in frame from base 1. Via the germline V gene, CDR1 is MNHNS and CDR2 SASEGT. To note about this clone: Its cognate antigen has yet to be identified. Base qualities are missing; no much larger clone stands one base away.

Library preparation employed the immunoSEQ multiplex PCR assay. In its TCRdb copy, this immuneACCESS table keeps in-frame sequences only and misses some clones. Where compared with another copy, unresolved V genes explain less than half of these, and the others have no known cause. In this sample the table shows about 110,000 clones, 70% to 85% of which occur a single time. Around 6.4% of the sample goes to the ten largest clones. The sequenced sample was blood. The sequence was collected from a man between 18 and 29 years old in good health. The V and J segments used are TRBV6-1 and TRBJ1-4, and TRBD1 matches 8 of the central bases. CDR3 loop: CASRERTGPTTNEKLFF. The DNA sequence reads TGTGCCAGCAGGGAAAGGACAGGGCCTACAACTAATGAAAAACTGTTTTTT.